The T cell receptor (beta chain) described here comes from a study of T cells in Graves' hyperthyroidism and ophthalmopathy. There were TCR beta CDR3 regions amplified from RNA transcripts. A first-round RT-PCR of the TCR CDR3 used the HTBI primer set. TCRdb re-derived calls from the multiplex PCR reads in MiXCR, one entry per CDR3 protein. Seen here are 500,000 to 800,000 distinct CDR3 sequences, more than 12% observed once, and the top ten hold around 13%. V was pared by 0 bases and J by 4 bases, with 12 bases between. This CDR3 comprises 15 residues. The germline V gene encodes CDR1 SGHTA and CDR2 FQGNSA. Study-level results: Researchers found most expanded thyroid clonotypes above 0.001 in blood as well.

Lactation, pregnancy, other autoimmune disease or uncontrolled infection led to exclusion of patients. Clinical symptoms, serum thyroxine, TRAb, thyroid ultrasound and orbital computed tomography established diagnosis. In its sample, this clonotype was seen many times. The antigen remains unidentified. This receptor was identified in a woman between 45 and 65 years old with Graves' ophthalmopathy. This sequence joins TRBV7-2 and TRBJ2-5; the D gene is possibly TRBD1 (6 bases). Sequencing was performed on blood. The CDR3 coding sequence is TGTGCCAGCAGCTTAGCGGGACATCCTGCAGAGACCCAGTACTTC. It codes for CASSLAGHPAETQYF.